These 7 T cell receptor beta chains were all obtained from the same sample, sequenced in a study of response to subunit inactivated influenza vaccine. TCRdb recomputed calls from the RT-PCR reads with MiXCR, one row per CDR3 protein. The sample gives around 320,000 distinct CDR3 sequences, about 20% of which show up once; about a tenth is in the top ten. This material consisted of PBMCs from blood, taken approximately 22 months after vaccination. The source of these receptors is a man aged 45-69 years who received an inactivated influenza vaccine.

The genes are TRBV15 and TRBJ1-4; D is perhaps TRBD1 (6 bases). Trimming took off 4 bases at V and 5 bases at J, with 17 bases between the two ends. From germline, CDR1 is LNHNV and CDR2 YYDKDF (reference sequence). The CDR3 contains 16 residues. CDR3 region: CATSKQPTGMNEKLFF. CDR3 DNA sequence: TGTGCCACCAGCAAACAACCGACAGGCATGAATGAAAAACTGTTTTTT.

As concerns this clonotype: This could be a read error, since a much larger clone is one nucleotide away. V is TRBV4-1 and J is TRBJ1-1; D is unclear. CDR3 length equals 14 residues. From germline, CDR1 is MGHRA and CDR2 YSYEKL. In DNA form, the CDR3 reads TGCGCCAGCAGCCAAGTAGGAATGAACACTGAAGCTTTATTT. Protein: CASSQVGMNTEALF.

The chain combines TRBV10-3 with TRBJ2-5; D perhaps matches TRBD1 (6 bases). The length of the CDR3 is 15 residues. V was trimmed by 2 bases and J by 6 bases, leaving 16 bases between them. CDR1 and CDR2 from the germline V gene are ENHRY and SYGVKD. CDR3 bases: TGTGCCATCAGTGAGAATAAAGGGGGAAGGCAGACCCAGTACTTC. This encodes CAISENKGGRQTQYF.

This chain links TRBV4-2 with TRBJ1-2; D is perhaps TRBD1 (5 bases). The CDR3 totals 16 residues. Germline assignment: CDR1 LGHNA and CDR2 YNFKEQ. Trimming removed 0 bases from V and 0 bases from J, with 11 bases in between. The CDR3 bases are TGTGCCAGCAGCCAAGAAGGACAAGGAGCTAACTATGGCTACACCTTC. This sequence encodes CASSQEGQGANYGYTF.

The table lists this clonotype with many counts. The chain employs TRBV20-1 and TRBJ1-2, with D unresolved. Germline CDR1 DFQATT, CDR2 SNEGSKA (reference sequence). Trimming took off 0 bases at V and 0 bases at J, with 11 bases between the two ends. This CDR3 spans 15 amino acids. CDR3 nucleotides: TGCAGTGCTAGAGATCTGCTGGGGTCTAACTATGGCTACACCTTC. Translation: CSARDLLGSNYGYTF.

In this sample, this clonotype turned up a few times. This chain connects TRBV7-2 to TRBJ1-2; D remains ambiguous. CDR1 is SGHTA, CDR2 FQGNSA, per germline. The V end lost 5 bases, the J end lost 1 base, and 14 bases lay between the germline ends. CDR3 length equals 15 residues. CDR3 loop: CASSLEIGRNYGYTF. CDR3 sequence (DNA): TGTGCCAGCAGCCTAGAGATAGGACGTAACTATGGCTACACCTTC.

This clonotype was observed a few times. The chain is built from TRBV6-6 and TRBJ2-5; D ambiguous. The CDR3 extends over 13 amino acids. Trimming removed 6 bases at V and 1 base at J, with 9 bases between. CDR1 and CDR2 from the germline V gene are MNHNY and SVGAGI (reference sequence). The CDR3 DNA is TGTGCCAGCAGGAGAGTGCCCCAAGAGACCCAGTACTTC. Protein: CASRRVPQETQYF.